What follows describes a single T cell receptor beta chain. Assay: immunoSEQ multiplex PCR; the TCRdb copy retains only in-frame clones and omits some. The repertoire holds roughly 260,000 clones, with approximately 90% as singletons. Ages ranged from roughly 18 to 100 years, with residence in more than 20 US areas. The sample originates from a study of blood T cell repertoires in COVID-19. CDR1 and CDR2 from the germline V gene are LGHNA and YSLEER. Trimming stripped 0 bases from V and 3 bases from J, with 6 bases between. CDR3 size: 13 residues. This sequence joins TRBV4-3 and TRBJ2-7; D uncertain. Sequencing was performed on PBMCs or T cells enriched from blood (not recorded which). This TCR was sampled from a woman aged 25 to 45 with acute COVID-19. The chain's CDR3 is CASSQELGYEQYF. The CDR3 coding sequence is TGCGCCAGCAGCCAAGAGCTAGGCTACGAGCAGTACTTC.